The clone carrying this T cell receptor beta chain was recorded a few times. Its antigen is currently unknown. Construction of the TCR beta libraries employed iRepertoire HTBI primers in conjunction with Arm-PCR of CDR3 regions. TCRdb analysed the multiplex PCR reads with MiXCR anew, one entry per CDR3 protein. The sample records about 660,000 distinct CDR3 sequences, about 32% being singletons. This record comes from a study of regulatory T cells in long-lasting Graves disease. Regarding the study as a whole: TRBV28, TRBJ1-2 and TRBJ2-5 were favored in persistent disease.

Germline CDR1 and CDR2: SQVTM and ANQGSEA. The CDR3 is 12 amino acids. V dropped 7 bases and J dropped 1 base, with 10 bases sitting between them. Regarding time point: persistent/refractory GD, antithyroid drugs over 5 years with positive TRAb. With RNA extracted from PBMCs as input, the TCR library was made. Graves' disease diagnoses followed American Thyroid Association guidelines. The source of this sequence is a female donor with Graves disease. Source: peripheral blood mononuclear cells (PBMCs), taken when the disease was refractory, from a patient treated with antithyroid drugs. V gene TRBV29-1 combines with J gene TRBJ1-1; D remains ambiguous. This CDR3 reads CSAEEGNTEAFF. CDR3 coding DNA: TGCAGCGCTGAGGAGGGGAACACTGAAGCTTTCTTT.